Following are 2 T cell receptor beta chains from one sample sequenced in a study of T-cell memory formation after mild COVID-19. Using its own MiXCR run on the 5' RACE reads, TCRdb lists one record per CDR3 protein. This table holds 350,000 to 500,000 distinct CDR3 sequences, more than 20% found once. Sequencing input: PBMCs or a T cell subset sorted from them (not recorded which). These TCRs come from an adult woman who had mild COVID-19 (a few samples of this study predate the infection). Cell type and time point are not known.

This clonotype was counted between two and nine times. The rearrangement uses TRBV12-3 or TRBV12-4 and TRBJ2-3; TRBD2 aligns across 9 bases. The J segment lost 4 bases and the V segment lost 7 bases, leaving 21 bases of the junction unmatched. The CDR3 length is 19 residues. CDR3 residues: CASTSTLAGRFVIADTQYF. DNA of the CDR3: TGTGCCAGCACCTCCACGCTAGCGGGAAGATTCGTCATCGCAGATACGCAGTATTTT.

The V and J genes are TRBV20-1 and TRBJ1-4; D not certain. Germline V CDR1 and CDR2: DFQATT, SNEGSKA (reference sequence). The V and J ends lost 3 bases and 3 bases respectively, with 8 bases between them. This CDR3 is 13 amino acids long. This CDR3 is CSARSQPNEKLFF. In DNA, the CDR3 is TGCAGTGCTAGGTCTCAGCCTAATGAAAAACTGTTTTTT.